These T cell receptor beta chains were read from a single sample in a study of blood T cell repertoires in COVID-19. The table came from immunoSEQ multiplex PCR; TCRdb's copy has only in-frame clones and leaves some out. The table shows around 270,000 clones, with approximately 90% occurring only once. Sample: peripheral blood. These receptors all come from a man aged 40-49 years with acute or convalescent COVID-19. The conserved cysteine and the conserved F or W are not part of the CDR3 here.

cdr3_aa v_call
ASSRQGYEQY TRBV6-6
ASSPLAGGPNEQF TRBV5-1
ASSLYTAGTVYYEQY TRBV28
ASSSPSREEDEQY TRBV7-8
ASSGTGPVYEQY TRBV5-4
ASSLGTYSTDTQY TRBV5-5
ASNSDGTSGTGRDEQF TRBV9
ASSVTGQAQGTGELF TRBV9
ASSSGRGDTQY TRBV9
ASSPGTGIQETQY TRBV7-3
ASSPIPTEAF TRBV11-2
ASSLFTGPYNEQF TRBV27